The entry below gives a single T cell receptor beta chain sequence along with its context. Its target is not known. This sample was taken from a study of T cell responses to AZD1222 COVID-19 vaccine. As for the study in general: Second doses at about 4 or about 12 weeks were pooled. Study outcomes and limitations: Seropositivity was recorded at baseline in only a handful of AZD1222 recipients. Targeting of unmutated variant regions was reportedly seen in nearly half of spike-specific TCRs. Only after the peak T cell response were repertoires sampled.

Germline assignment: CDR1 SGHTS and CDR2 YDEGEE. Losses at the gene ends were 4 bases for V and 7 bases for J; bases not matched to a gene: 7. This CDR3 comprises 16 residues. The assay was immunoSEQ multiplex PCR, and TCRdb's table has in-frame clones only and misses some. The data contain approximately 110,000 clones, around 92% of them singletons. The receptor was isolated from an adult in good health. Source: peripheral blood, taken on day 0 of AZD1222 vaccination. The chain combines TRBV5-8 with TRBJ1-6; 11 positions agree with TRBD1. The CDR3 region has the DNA TGTGCCAGCAGCGTTACCGGGACAGGGGGGAATTCACCCCTCCACTTT. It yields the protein CASSVTGTGGNSPLHF. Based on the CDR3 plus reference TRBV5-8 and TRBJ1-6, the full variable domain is EAGVTQSPTHLIKTRGQQATLRCSPISGHTSVYWYQQALGLGLQFLLWYDEGEERNRGNFPPRFSGRQFPNYSSELNVNALELEDSALYLCASSVTGTGGNSPLHFGNGTRLTVT.